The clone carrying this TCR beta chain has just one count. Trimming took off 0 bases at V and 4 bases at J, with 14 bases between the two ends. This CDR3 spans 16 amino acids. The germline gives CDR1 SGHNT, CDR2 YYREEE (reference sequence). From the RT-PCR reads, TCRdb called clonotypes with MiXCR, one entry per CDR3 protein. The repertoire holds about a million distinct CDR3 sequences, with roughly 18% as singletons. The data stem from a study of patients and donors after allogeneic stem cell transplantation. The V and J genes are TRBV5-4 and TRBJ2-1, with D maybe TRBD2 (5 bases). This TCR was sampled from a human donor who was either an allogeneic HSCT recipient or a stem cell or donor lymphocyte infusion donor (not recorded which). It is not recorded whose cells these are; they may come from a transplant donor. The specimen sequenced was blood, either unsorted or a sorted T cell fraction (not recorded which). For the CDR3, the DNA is TGTGCCAGCAGCTTGGGGCCTAGCCCTCAGTACAATGAGCAGTTCTTC. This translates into CASSLGPSPQYNEQFF. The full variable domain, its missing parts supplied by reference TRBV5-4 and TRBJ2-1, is ETGVTQSPTHLIKTRGQQVTLRCSSQSGHNTVSWYQQALGQGPQFIFQYYREEENGRGNFPPRFSGLQFPNYSSELNVNALELDDSALYLCASSLGPSPQYNEQFFGPGTRLTVL.